The 29 T cell receptor beta chains reported below all come from one sample, sequenced in a study of OX40 agonist ivuxolimab in advanced cancers. Profiled with immunoSEQ multiplex PCR; TCRdb holds only in-frame clones, not every one. The table has roughly 61,000 clones, roughly four fifths seen once; the top ten hold roughly 0.68%. Sequenced material: CD4+ or CD8+ T cells sorted from blood, taken in a trial of the OX40 agonist ivuxolimab. The receptors stem from an adult with an advanced solid tumor such as melanoma, head and neck, liver or kidney cancer.

The rearrangement joins TRBV19 to TRBJ2-7, with 8 bases lining up with TRBD1. V gave up 5 bases and J gave up 2 bases; unmatched junction bases: 8. CDR1 is LNHDA, CDR2 SQIVND, per germline (reference sequence). The CDR3 is 15 residues long. CDR3 in amino acids: CASSSSGTGPYEQYF. CDR3 DNA sequence: TGTGCCAGTAGTTCTTCCGGGACAGGACCCTACGAGCAGTACTTC.

The gene calls are TRBV6-6 and TRBJ2-1; D may be TRBD2 (5 bases). Germline CDR1 MNHNY, CDR2 SVGAGI (reference sequence). The CDR3 is made up of 15 amino acids. The ends were cut back, 3 bases at V and 6 bases at J, with 15 bases in the middle. The CDR3, as DNA: TGTGCCAGCAGTTATGAGGGTGTAGCATTCAATGAGCAGTTCTTC. This encodes CASSYEGVAFNEQFF.

V and J are TRBV5-4 and TRBJ2-5; 13 nucleotides agree with TRBD2. Judging by the DNA end, TRBJ2-7 fits better; the J call may be wrong. The CDR3 consists of 15 residues. CDR1 SGHNT and CDR2 YYREEE come from the germline V gene (reference sequence). In DNA form, the CDR3 reads TGTGCCAGCAGCCGGACTAGCGGGGGTCTCTACGAGCAGTACTTC. Its translation is CASSRTSGGLYEQYF.

V usage is TRBV27 and J usage is TRBJ2-3, with D possibly matching TRBD1 (5 bases). Per the germline V gene, CDR1 is MNHEY and CDR2 is SMNVEV (reference sequence). V shed 6 bases and J shed 2 bases, with 9 bases lying between them. CDR3 length: 13 residues. The chain's CDR3 is CASRPGYTDTQYF. CDR3 DNA sequence: TGTGCCAGCAGGCCAGGGTACACAGATACGCAGTATTTT.

The chain employs TRBV28 and TRBJ1-2, with 8 bases matching TRBD1. Per germline, CDR1 MDHEN and CDR2 SYDVKM. This CDR3 is built from 14 residues. After removal of 6 bases from V and 4 bases from J, the junction contained 7 bases not matched to a gene. The CDR3 nucleotides read TGTGCCAGCAGCAGTTCAGGGACAGGCTATGGCTACACCTTC. This sequence encodes CASSSSGTGYGYTF.

The chain combines TRBV20-1 with TRBJ2-7; D remains ambiguous. The CDR3 sequence is 11 residues long. Germline V lookup: CDR1 DFQATT, CDR2 SNEGSKA (reference sequence). V lost 3 bases and J lost 7, with 10 bases in between. The CDR3 nucleotides are TGCAGTGCTAGGGTCCAAAAGGAGCAGTACTTC. Protein product: CSARVQKEQYF.

The chain carries TRBV19 and TRBJ1-3, with a possible D match to TRBD1 (5 bases). CDR3 length equals 16 residues. V was shortened by 4 bases and J by 3 bases, with 16 bases between the two germline ends. CDR1 and CDR2 from the germline V gene are LNHDA and SQIVND (reference sequence). The CDR3 loop reads CASSRLQASNGNTIYF. In DNA form, the CDR3 reads TGTGCCAGTAGTAGATTACAGGCTTCGAATGGAAACACCATATATTTT.

The J gene is TRBJ1-1, the V gene TRBV28; D gene uncertain. CDR3 length: 13 residues. Germline CDR1 is MDHEN and CDR2 is SYDVKM. Trimming shortened V by 2 bases and J by 1 base, and 5 bases separated the two germline ends. CDR3 amino acids: CASSLGGNTEAFF. The CDR3 bases are TGTGCCAGCAGTTTAGGAGGGAACACTGAAGCTTTCTTT.

The chain has TRBV6-5 and TRBJ1-3, with D uncertain. V was cut by 5 bases and J by 7 bases, with 15 bases left in between. The CDR3 is made up of 14 amino acids. The germline gives CDR1 MNHEY, CDR2 SVGAGI. The CDR3 is CASSRTAGGNTIYF. DNA of the CDR3: TGTGCCAGCAGTCGGACGGCCGGAGGGAACACCATATATTTT.

The chain recombines TRBV4-2 with TRBJ1-2; weak D call: TRBD1 (6 bases). The CDR3 is 12 residues long. V lost 4 bases and J 4 bases, leaving 7 bases between the germline ends. Germline V gives CDR1 LGHNA, CDR2 YNFKEQ. The CDR3 spells CASSRDTYGYTF. The CDR3 DNA sequence: TGTGCCAGCAGCCGGGACACCTATGGCTACACCTTC.

The chain uses TRBV11-2 and TRBJ2-1, with 7 bases identical to TRBD1. CDR3 length: 15 residues. CDR1 and CDR2 (germline): SGHAT, FQNNGV. The J segment lost 6 bases and the V segment lost 1 base, leaving 6 bases of the junction unmatched. CDR3 protein: CASSLGPGTANEQFF. The CDR3 DNA reads TGTGCCAGCAGCTTAGGGCCGGGGACAGCCAATGAGCAGTTCTTC.

Concerning this clone: One junction end disagrees with the germline gene, perhaps due to a read error. The J gene is TRBJ1-3, the V gene TRBV2, with D unclear. Germline V gives CDR1 SNHLY, CDR2 FYNNEI. The CDR3 consists of 14 residues. CDR3 nucleotides: TGTGCCAGCAGGGAAGACCTATCTGGAAACACCATATATTTT. It translates to CASREDLSGNTIYF.

This rearrangement joins TRBV2 to TRBJ2-1; no clear D. There are 15 residues in the CDR3. Germline-derived CDR1 and CDR2 are SNHLY and FYNNEI. Trimming took off 6 bases at V and 0 bases at J, with 12 bases between the two ends. CDR3 in DNA: TGTGCCAGCAGGAGAGAAACGAGCTCCTACAATGAGCAGTTCTTC. Translating gives CASRRETSSYNEQFF.

This chain uses TRBV9 with TRBJ2-3; D unclear. CDR3 length equals 13 residues. Looked up from germline, CDR1 is SGDLS and CDR2 is YYNGEE. Trimming pared 4 bases from V and 4 bases from J, leaving 10 bases between. The CDR3 is CASSISIPDTQYF. Written as DNA, the CDR3 is TGTGCCAGCAGCATTAGCATCCCAGATACGCAGTATTTT.

The V call is TRBV7-9, the J call TRBJ1-3; 7 nucleotides line up with TRBD1. This CDR3 region has 14 residues. Per germline, CDR1 SEHNR and CDR2 FQNEAQ (reference sequence). The V gene end was trimmed by 7 bases and the J gene end by 4 bases; junction bases not matched to a gene: 7. In DNA form, the CDR3 reads TGTGCCAGCAAGTCCGGGACAGCCGGAAACACCATATATTTT. It codes for CASKSGTAGNTIYF.

The chain uses TRBV18 and TRBJ2-5; no definite D call. The CDR3 is 14 residues long. The V end lost 3 bases, the J end lost 0 bases, and 8 bases lay between the germline ends. CDR1 and CDR2 from the germline V gene are KGHSH and LQKENI. The CDR3 DNA is TGTGCCAGCTCACCTAAACGGCACCAAGAGACCCAGTACTTC. Amino acid sequence: CASSPKRHQETQYF. The variable domain in full, completed from reference TRBV18 and TRBJ2-5, reads NAGVMQNPRHLVRRRGQEARLRCSPMKGHSHVYWYRQLPEEGLKFMVYLQKENIIDESGMPKERFSAEFPKEGPSILRIQQVVRGDSAAYFCASSPKRHQETQYFGPGTRLLVL.

The chain carries TRBV5-1 and TRBJ1-3, with TRBD1 matching 7 bases. J was trimmed by 0 bases and V by 4 bases; bases with no gene match: 7. CDR1 and CDR2 (germline): SGHRS, YFSETQ. This CDR3 comprises 16 residues. The CDR3 reads CASSEGTASSGNTIYF. The CDR3 nucleotides are TGCGCCAGCAGCGAAGGGACAGCGAGCTCTGGAAACACCATATATTTT.

V usage is TRBV11-1 and J usage is TRBJ1-2; D might be TRBD1 (5 bases). Germline CDR1 is SGHAT and CDR2 is FQDESV (reference sequence). The CDR3 is 15 amino acids. Trimming stripped 6 bases from V and 4 bases from J, with 18 bases between. The CDR3 DNA follows: TGTGCCAGCAGTCGGACCGGGGACCTGGGCTATGGCTACACCTTC. Translating gives CASSRTGDLGYGYTF.

V is TRBV4-2 and J is TRBJ1-1, with D unclear. The V end lost 0 bases, the J end lost 2 bases, and 13 bases lay between the germline ends. The CDR3 length is 16 residues. Per the germline V gene, CDR1 is LGHNA and CDR2 is YNFKEQ. CDR3 amino acids: CASSQDFTGSNTEAFF. For the CDR3, the DNA is TGTGCCAGCAGCCAAGACTTCACGGGGAGTAACACTGAAGCTTTCTTT.

The gene calls are TRBV5-1 and TRBJ2-5; D gene unclear. Germline CDR1 is SGHRS and CDR2 is YFSETQ. The germline V and J ends were trimmed by 4 bases and 5 bases, with 15 bases remaining between them. The CDR3 is 14 amino acids. The CDR3, as DNA: TGCGCCAGCAGCATAAGATTCCAAGGGGAGACCCAGTACTTC. It encodes CASSIRFQGETQYF.

CDR3 nucleotide sequence: TGTGCCAGCAGTCCTCGGGGGACAGGGACGAACTATGGCTACACCTTC. It translates to CASSPRGTGTNYGYTF. The chain combines TRBV28 with TRBJ1-2, with 9 bases identical to TRBD1. This CDR3 comprises 16 residues. The germline V gene encodes CDR1 MDHEN and CDR2 SYDVKM. V lost 5 bases, J lost 2 bases, and 9 bases stayed unmatched.

The V and J genes are TRBV25-1 and TRBJ2-4; D is possibly TRBD2 (5 bases). The V and J ends lost 11 bases and 0 bases respectively, with 11 bases between them. The length of the CDR3 is 13 residues. The germline V gene has CDR1 MGHDK and CDR2 SYGVNS. CDR3 in amino acids: CASGGIAKNIQYF. The CDR3 DNA follows: TGTGCCTCCGGAGGTATAGCCAAAAACATTCAGTACTTC.

The rearrangement links TRBV6-1 to TRBJ1-5, with a possible D match to TRBD1 (5 bases). Trimming left V 5 bases short and J 8 bases short, with 13 bases between. Germline lookup yields CDR1 MNHNS and CDR2 SASEGT. This CDR3 has 13 amino acids. The CDR3 protein is CASSRQPPEPQHF. The CDR3 DNA reads as TGTGCCAGCAGTAGACAGCCACCTGAGCCCCAGCATTTT.

The rearrangement joins TRBV4-1 to TRBJ2-5; D remains unclear. CDR1 and CDR2 (germline): MGHRA, YSYEKL. The CDR3 runs to 17 residues. Trimming took 1 base from V and 2 from J, leaving 17 bases between them. The CDR3 sequence is CASSQVPGWPRQETQYF. The CDR3 nucleotides read TGCGCCAGCAGCCAAGTTCCCGGATGGCCAAGACAAGAGACCCAGTACTTC.

The chain combines TRBV19 with TRBJ2-5; D may correspond to TRBD1 or TRBD2 (5 bases each). Per germline, CDR1 LNHDA and CDR2 SQIVND (reference sequence). Trimming removed 5 bases at V and 5 bases at J, with 18 bases between. The CDR3 loop spans 15 amino acids. CDR3 nucleotide sequence: TGTGCCAGTAGTCCCCGAGGGACGGGGTCGGAGACCCAGTACTTC. The encoded protein is CASSPRGTGSETQYF.

The CDR3 protein is CAIQTASTDTQYF. CDR3 DNA: TGTGCCATCCAGACGGCTAGCACAGATACGCAGTATTTT. The chain is built from TRBV2 and TRBJ2-3; D remains unclear. V dropped 10 bases and J dropped 0 bases, with 11 bases sitting between them. In germline, CDR1 is SNHLY, CDR2 FYNNEI. CDR3 length: 13 residues.

This chain joins TRBV5-1 and TRBJ2-6; the match to TRBD1 covers 8 bases. There are 13 residues in the CDR3. V trimming: 0 bases; J trimming: 10 bases; junction bases outside the gene matches: 0. CDR1 and CDR2 from the germline V gene are SGHRS and YFSETQ. CDR3 nucleotide sequence: TGCGCCAGCAGCTTGGGACAGGGGAACGTCCTGACTTTC. It encodes CASSLGQGNVLTF.

The rearrangement uses TRBV29-1 and TRBJ1-1, with 10 bases aligning to TRBD1. Germline V lookup: CDR1 SQVTM, CDR2 ANQGSEA. Trimming removed 6 bases from V and 8 bases from J; junction bases left unmatched: 9. This CDR3 has 13 amino acids. This CDR3 is CSVRLTGGLEAFF. CDR3 nucleotide sequence: TGCAGCGTCCGACTGACAGGGGGCTTAGAAGCTTTCTTT.

The CDR3 loop is CASSETLYEQYF. The CDR3 nucleotides read TGTGCCAGCAGTGAAACCCTATACGAGCAGTACTTC. This sequence joins TRBV6-1 and TRBJ2-7; D call uncertain. The germline V and J ends were trimmed by 2 bases and 4 bases, with 6 bases remaining between them. This CDR3 is 12 amino acids long. Germline V gene lookup returns CDR1 MNHNS and CDR2 SASEGT.